This T cell receptor (beta chain) was documented in a study of T cells in Graves' hyperthyroidism and ophthalmopathy (dated by TCRdb to 2018 to 2020). Describing the broader study: Peripheral blood samples were taken at the time of initial diagnosis, prior to any treatment. Prospective prediction of ophthalmopathy was tested in an independent validation cohort consisting of roughly 19 hyperthyroidism patients and some 17 patients who later progressed to ophthalmopathy. TCR Vbeta CDR3 sequencing of 135 peripheral blood samples (more than 40 ophthalmopathy, 75 to 85 hyperthyroidism and some 17 progressor patients) is reported in the paper. The 100 or so discovery patients were divided at random into training and test sets in a 7:3 ratio. In more than 5 Graves' hyperthyroidism patients, the study also compared T-cell repertoires from thyroid tissue with T-cell repertoires from blood. After sampling, hyperthyroidism patients received methimazole starting at 30 mg daily, and ophthalmopathy patients received high-dose intravenous methylprednisolone. TCR V-J signatures able to tell the groups apart were searched for in a discovery cohort of 100 patients, of whom around 42 had Graves' ophthalmopathy and 55 to 65 had stable Graves' hyperthyroidism.

Stable Graves' hyperthyroidism was defined as the absence of progression to ophthalmopathy over 18 months of follow-up. Hyperthyroidism patients were newly diagnosed, with disease duration under 2 months, and aged 18 to 65 years. Exclusion was applied to patients with uncontrolled infections, other autoimmune diseases, pregnancy or lactation. Diagnoses relied on clinical symptoms, serum thyroxine and TRAb, thyroid ultrasound and orbital computed tomography. PBMCs were isolated from about 10 ml of fresh peripheral blood by Ficoll-Paque density gradient centrifugation. Trizol reagent was used to extract total RNA, and RNA quality was then checked on an Agilent 2100 Bioanalyzer. Summary of the overall study and its limitations: In cross-validation, a model built on a 13 V-J signature told ophthalmopathy apart from stable hyperthyroidism with under 90% sensitivity and around 83% specificity, and in testing the same model reached 80%/75%. Most expanded thyroid clonotypes (frequency above 0.001) were also detected in blood, suggesting blood repertoires may reflect thyroid immune responses. In validation, progression to ophthalmopathy was predicted by the model with almost 71% sensitivity and around 75% specificity, a median of around 6.5 months before onset. No statistical method was used to fix the sample size in advance, and group allocation was not hidden from the investigators.

V sheds 2 bases and J sheds 7 bases, leaving 13 bases between their ends. The CDR3 measures 15 amino acids from cysteine to phenylalanine. The read is trimmed to its CDR3 DNA, 45 bases read in frame from base 1. Reading the germline V gene (reference sequence) gives CDR1 SGHNT and CDR2 YYREEE. Amplification of TCR beta CDR3 regions was carried out from RNA transcripts. For the first round of RT-PCR on the TCR CDR3, the HTBI primer set was used together with the Qiagen OneStep RT-PCR kit. Libraries were constructed in a second round of multiplex PCR, after which size selection and purification were performed. Libraries were sequenced paired-end with 100 bp reads on an Illumina HiSeq2000. In the authors' own workflow: Raw data were processed with SOAPnuke, discarding reads with adapters, uncalled bases, mean Phred below 15, or no exact constant-primer or identifier match. COPE v1.2.5 was used to merge high-quality paired reads, and clonotypes were defined as unique nucleotide sequences. MiTCR v1.1 was used to align clonotypes to the IMGT TRBV, TRBD and TRBJ reference segments. Analysis was restricted to V-J combinations with a frequency above 0.0001, which covered about 99% of repertoires. A TCS score was defined as the ratio between F50 (clonal expansion) and ExV (chaos), using BLOSUM62-based TCRdist between CDR3 peptides within each V-J. Welch's t-statistics and random forest reduced 500 to 550 V-J features to 13, which were used in a naive Bayes classifier (R e1071). The raw public reads went through TCRdb reprocessing: fastp at Q25, MiXCR clone calling, in-frame beta chains kept. Rows with one shared CDR3 protein collapse into an entry with the most common genes and DNA. TCRdb, not the authors, supplied the V and J calls. The sample has 350,000 to 500,000 distinct CDR3 sequences on record, approximately 14% of them singletons. The ten most abundant clones make up around 5.3% of the sample.

In the case of this clonotype: Its recognized antigen is unknown. No per-base quality is available; no much larger clone lies one base away.

The specimen sequenced was blood. The chain couples TRBV5-4 to TRBJ1-6; 5 matching bases give a weak D call of TRBD1. The receptor was derived from a woman aged 18-29 years with Graves' hyperthyroidism. The CDR3 protein: CASSLTGRGNSPLHF. The DNA reads as follows: TGTGCCAGCAGCTTAACGGGAAGGGGAAATTCACCCCTCCACTTT.